This TCR beta chain is from a study of identical twins. Findings and caveats of the study: Conclusions came from cross-sectional statistical analysis, not from following the same donors.

Healthy Caucasian individuals made up all the donors. TCRdb recomputed calls from the 5' RACE reads with MiXCR, one row per CDR3 protein. Of approximately 410,000 distinct CDR3 sequences listed, roughly 18% are singletons. There are many counts of this clonotype. Its antigen is unidentified. This CDR3 is 15 amino acids long. Germline V gene lookup returns CDR1 SGDLS and CDR2 YYNGEE. Trimming cost V 1 base and J 4 bases, with 11 bases left between them. The TCR originated in a man aged 50 to 60 in good health. The chain has TRBV9 and TRBJ2-2; D possibly corresponds to TRBD2 (5 bases). Sequencing was performed on naive T cells sorted from blood. CDR3 DNA sequence: TGTGCCAGCAGCGTAAGTGGGAGCCTCACCGGGGAGCTGTTTTTT. Its translation is CASSVSGSLTGELFF.